The 14 T cell receptor beta chains presented below share a single source sample, sequenced in a study of blood T cell repertoires in COVID-19. Clones were read by immunoSEQ multiplex PCR, and TCRdb kept only the in-frame ones, dropping some. The profile covers 360,000 or so clones, with roughly 87% appearing a single time and 3% to 4.5% taken by the ten largest. Material: peripheral blood. All receptors come from a woman aged 55-69 years with COVID-19, enrolled during active disease.

The rearrangement links TRBV18 to TRBJ1-2, with TRBD1 matching 9 bases. The germline CDR1 and CDR2 sequences are KGHSH and LQKENI. This CDR3 is built from 14 residues. V lost 4 bases and J lost 8; bases outside the gene matches: 8. This CDR3 reads CASSRDGQGRGYTF. CDR3 DNA: TGTGCCAGCTCACGAGATGGACAGGGGAGAGGCTACACCTTC.

For this clone: One junction end does not reproduce the germline sequence, and a read error may be involved. The chain couples TRBV15 to TRBJ2-7, with D maybe TRBD1 (5 bases). CDR3 length: 15 amino acids. Germline CDR1 and CDR2: LNHNV and YYDKDF (reference sequence). The CDR3 DNA reads TGTGCCACCAGCAGCTCAAGGGGCCGGGCCTACGCGCAGTACTTC. Protein product: CATSSSRGRAYAQYF.

This clone was seen only once. The chain carries TRBV11-2 and TRBJ1-1; TRBD1 matches 7 bases. Losses at the gene ends were 1 base for V and 5 bases for J; bases not matched to a gene: 10. Germline lookup yields CDR1 SGHAT and CDR2 FQNNGV. The CDR3 totals 16 residues. In DNA, the CDR3 is TGTGCCAGCAGCTTAGTAGAGGGGGCAGGGAGGACTGAAGCTTTCTTT. It specifies CASSLVEGAGRTEAFF.

The chain employs TRBV9 and TRBJ1-6, with unresolved D. CDR3 length equals 16 residues. Germline CDR1 reads SGDLS; CDR2 reads YYNGEE. With 0 bases removed from V and 9 bases from J, the gap between germline ends came to 16 bases. CDR3 DNA: TGTGCCAGCAGCGTAGACTCATCCGTCGGGTCTTCACCCCTCCACTTT. It translates to CASSVDSSVGSSPLHF.

The chain links TRBV19 to TRBJ2-5; D unresolved. The CDR3 loop spans 15 amino acids. V was pared by 3 bases and J by 3 bases, with 14 bases between. The germline V gene has CDR1 LNHDA and CDR2 SQIVND (reference sequence). The CDR3 region has the DNA TGTGCCAGTAGTATTGGAGCGCGGTCGGAAGAGACCCAGTACTTC. It translates to CASSIGARSEETQYF. Variable domain in full (rest from reference TRBV19 and TRBJ2-5): DGGITQSPKYLFRKEGQNVTLSCEQNLNHDAMYWYRQDPGQGLRLIYYSQIVNDFQKGDIAEGYSVSREKKESFPLTVTSAQKNPTAFYLCASSIGARSEETQYFGPGTRLLVL.

The rearrangement uses TRBV28 and TRBJ1-1, with D possibly TRBD1 on 6 matching bases. Per germline, CDR1 MDHEN and CDR2 SYDVKM. Trimming took 5 bases from V and 0 from J, leaving 10 bases between them. This CDR3 contains 14 residues. As DNA, the CDR3 is TGTGCCAGCAGTAAGTGGACAGTGAACACTGAAGCTTTCTTT. Its protein product is CASSKWTVNTEAFF.

This clone has just one count. The chain has TRBV18 and TRBJ2-3; D perhaps matches TRBD1 (6 bases). The CDR3 has 14 residues. The V end was cut by 3 bases, the J end by 3 bases, with 10 bases between. CDR1 and CDR2 (germline): KGHSH, LQKENI. The CDR3 spells CASSPQQGTDTQYF. CDR3 in DNA: TGTGCCAGCTCACCGCAACAGGGAACAGATACGCAGTATTTT.

The chain combines TRBV18 with TRBJ1-2; D is unclear. The ends were cut back, 4 bases at V and 7 bases at J, with 25 bases in the middle. Per germline, CDR1 KGHSH and CDR2 LQKENI. The CDR3 loop spans 17 amino acids. CDR3 DNA sequence: TGTGCCAGCTCACAAACTCGAGGCGAACCCCGTCCGGGTGGCTACACCTTC. Translated, it gives CASSQTRGEPRPGGYTF.

This chain joins TRBV2 and TRBJ2-7; a possible D gene is TRBD2 (5 bases). V gave up 6 bases and J gave up 2 bases, with 23 bases separating them. The CDR3 consists of 17 residues. The germline V gene has CDR1 SNHLY and CDR2 FYNNEI. CDR3 in amino acids: CASSKLDGPSTPYEQYF. The DNA for the CDR3 is TGTGCCAGCAGCAAACTAGATGGTCCTTCAACCCCCTACGAGCAGTACTTC.

V and J are TRBV5-1 and TRBJ2-1, with 9 bases matching TRBD1. Germline values: CDR1 SGHRS, CDR2 YFSETQ. This CDR3 comprises 15 residues. Trimming took 3 bases from V and 7 from J; bases not matched to a gene: 8. The CDR3 loop reads CASSSLQGAKNEQFF. DNA for the CDR3: TGCGCCAGCAGCTCCCTACAGGGGGCTAAGAATGAGCAGTTCTTC.

V is TRBV7-9 and J is TRBJ1-1; D is uncertain. Trimming removed 6 bases from V and 5 bases from J, with 13 bases in between. Germline V gene sequence: CDR1 SEHNR, CDR2 FQNEAQ (reference sequence). The CDR3 covers 13 residues. For the CDR3, the DNA is TGTGCCAGCAGGGGTCCCGGAGGGACTGAAGCTTTCTTT. Translated, it gives CASRGPGGTEAFF. The full variable domain, in which reference TRBV7-9 and TRBJ1-1 provide the parts outside the CDR3, is DTGVSQNPRHKITKRGQNVTFRCDPISEHNRLYWYRQTLGQGPEFLTYFQNEAQLEKSRLLSDRFSAERPKGSFSTLEIQRTEQGDSAMYLCASRGPGGTEAFFGQGTRLTVV.

The chain has TRBV5-4 and TRBJ1-5; D is undetermined. V lost 4 bases, J lost 3 bases, and 8 bases lay in between. The CDR3 has 13 residues. Germline values: CDR1 SGHNT, CDR2 YYREEE (reference sequence). CDR3 amino acids: CASSPGYNQPQHF. DNA for the CDR3: TGTGCCAGCAGCCCGGGGTACAATCAGCCCCAGCATTTT.

V gene TRBV3-1 (or the pseudogene TRBV3-2) combines with J gene TRBJ1-1; the match to TRBD1 covers 8 bases. The germline V gene has CDR1 LGHDT and CDR2 YNNKEL (reference sequence). Germline trimming cut 3 bases from V and 4 bases from J; bases unmatched to any gene: 1. This CDR3 spans 13 amino acids. The CDR3 spells CASSHTGGTEAFF. CDR3 DNA sequence: TGTGCCAGCAGCCACACAGGGGGCACTGAAGCTTTCTTT.

The chain uses TRBV28 and TRBJ1-5; D unclear. CDR3 length: 16 residues. V lost 5 bases and J 5 bases, leaving 19 bases between the germline ends. CDR1 is MDHEN, CDR2 SYDVKM, per germline. This chain's CDR3 is CASSPAEAAGDQPQHF. The DNA of the CDR3 is TGTGCCAGCAGTCCCGCCGAGGCCGCGGGAGATCAGCCCCAGCATTTT.